In its sample, the clone carrying this T cell receptor (beta chain) was seen many times. Trimming shortened V by 8 bases and J by 3 bases, and 9 bases separated the two germline ends. The CDR3 is 12 residues long. Every one of the donors was a healthy Caucasian. Unique molecular identifiers were in the cDNA, with template-switch universal primer binding. TCRdb reprocessed the 5' RACE reads with MiXCR, giving one entry per CDR3 protein. This sample has around 960,000 distinct CDR3 sequences; 9% to 15% occur once, and the top ten carry around 1.6%. This sample is part of a study of identical twins. The sample was also linked to a second study, of yellow fever vaccine responses in identical twins.

Sample: PBMCs. The V call is TRBV12-3 or TRBV12-4, the J call TRBJ2-3, with D unclear. This clonotype originated in a woman in her late teens or twenties in good health. Here the CDR3 reads CASGRRTDTQYF. The CDR3 DNA sequence: TGTGCCAGCGGCCGTCGAACAGATACGCAGTATTTT.